These T cell receptor beta chains were read from a single sample in a study of blood T cell repertoires in COVID-19. Profiled with immunoSEQ multiplex PCR; TCRdb holds only in-frame clones, not every one. Seen here are hundreds of thousands of clones, 75% to 85% observed once, and the top ten hold about 7.7%. Sequencing input: PBMCs or T cells enriched from blood (not recorded which). These receptors all come from a woman in her 40s with acute COVID-19. Each CDR3 is given with its conserved first and last residue. The D gene is left open where the match is weak. Some rows have no size entry. The others give once, few or many, or a class for an expanded clone.

V	size	length	J	D	DNA	CDR3
TRBV7-2	NA	16	TRBJ2-1	NA	TGTGCCAGCAGCTTAGCGGTGGGAGCCGTCTACAATGAGCAGTTCTTC	CASSLAVGAVYNEQFF
TRBV28	many	16	TRBJ2-5	TRBD1	TGTGCCAGCAGTCTCTCCGGGACAGGGACACGAGAGACCCAGTACTTC	CASSLSGTGTRETQYF
TRBV5-4	NA	15	TRBJ1-3	TRBD1	TGTGCCAGCAGAGGACAGGGAAGATCTGGAAACACCATATATTTT	CASRGQGRSGNTIYF
TRBV4-1	NA	12	TRBJ2-2	NA	TGCGCCAGCAGCCAAGTAACCGGGGAGCTGTTTTTT	CASSQVTGELFF
TRBV5-1	NA	15	TRBJ1-1	NA	TGCGCCAGCAGCGGACCAGGGTTTGGAAACACTGAAGCTTTCTTT	CASSGPGFGNTEAFF
TRBV5-1	NA	15	TRBJ2-3	TRBD1	TGCGCCAGCAGCAAGGACAGGGTGGGGACAGATACGCAGTATTTT	CASSKDRVGTDTQYF
TRBV28	NA	13	TRBJ1-2	NA	TGTGCCAGCAGTTTATGGGGGCATAGTGGCTACACCTTC	CASSLWGHSGYTF
TRBV27	NA	14	TRBJ2-7	NA	TGTGCCAGCAGTTCCCGGCAGGGGGGCAACGAGCAGTACTTC	CASSSRQGGNEQYF
TRBV6-6	NA	13	TRBJ2-7	NA	TGTGCCAGCAGTTATAGACAGGGAGGCGAGCAGTACTTC	CASSYRQGGEQYF
TRBV6-6	NA	20	TRBJ1-1	NA	TGTGCCAGCAGCAGGACCATCATTGGAATGAGGGCAGCCATGAACACTGAAGCTTTCTTT	CASSRTIIGMRAAMNTEAFF
TRBV19	few	16	TRBJ1-2	TRBD1	TGTGCCAGTAGTATAGATTCCGGACAGGGGATCTATGGCTACACCTTC	CASSIDSGQGIYGYTF
TRBV30	NA	13	TRBJ2-5	TRBD1	TGTGCCTGGAGGTACAGGGGGCAAGAGACCCAGTACTTC	CAWRYRGQETQYF
TRBV12-3/TRBV12-4	NA	13	TRBJ2-1	NA	TGTGCCAGCAGTTTGCTAGCCCGCAATGAGCAGTTCTTC	CASSLLARNEQFF
TRBV5-1	few	13	TRBJ2-2	TRBD1	TGCGCCAGCAGCCGGGACAGGGGTGGGGAGCTGTTTTTT	CASSRDRGGELFF
TRBV2	NA	13	TRBJ1-1	NA	TGTGCCGCCAAAAGGGAGGGCCTCACTGAAGCTTTCTTT	CAAKREGLTEAFF
TRBV28	NA	15	TRBJ1-4	TRBD1	TGTGCCAGCAGTTACCCGGGACAGGGGAATGAAAAACTGTTTTTT	CASSYPGQGNEKLFF
TRBV7-3	few	14	TRBJ2-3	TRBD1	TGTGCCAGCAGCTCCGAGGGGGCCACAGATACGCAGTATTTT	CASSSEGATDTQYF
TRBV5-5	NA	13	TRBJ1-1	NA	TGTGCCAGCAGCTTGACAACGGAGGCTGAAGCTTTCTTT	CASSLTTEAEAFF
TRBV5-1	once	15	TRBJ2-7	TRBD1	TGCGCCAGCAGCTTGGTGGGGACAGGGGACTACGAGCAGTACTTC	CASSLVGTGDYEQYF
TRBV28	once	15	TRBJ2-7	NA	TGTGCCAGCAGTTTAAGTGGCGGGCCAGATTACGAGCAGTACTTC	CASSLSGGPDYEQYF
TRBV30	NA	12	TRBJ2-1	TRBD2	TGTGCCTGGAGGGCTAGCGGGATGATTCTGTTCTTC	CAWRASGMILFF
TRBV5-6	many	17	TRBJ2-3	TRBD2	TGTGCCAGCAGCGCCCCGACTAGCCGACTCGGCACAGATACGCAGTATTTT	CASSAPTSRLGTDTQYF
TRBV5-1	NA	15	TRBJ2-7	TRBD1	TGCGCCAGCAGTTCCAGGGGGCCTAGCTCCTACGAGCAGTACTTC	CASSSRGPSSYEQYF
TRBV2	once	13	TRBJ2-7	NA	TGTGCCAGCAGTGTCCAGGGCGCGTACGAGCAGTACTTC	CASSVQGAYEQYF
TRBV7-9	NA	13	TRBJ1-2	TRBD1	TGTGCCAGCAGTTCCACCGGGACAGGTGGCTACACCTTC	CASSSTGTGGYTF
TRBV10-1	NA	16	TRBJ2-3	NA	TGCGCCAGCAGTGACCCAGCGCGAGCCGGCATAAATACGCAGTATTTT	CASSDPARAGINTQYF
TRBV9	NA	15	TRBJ2-1	NA	TGTGCCAGCAGCGTAGAAGTAGGGGCCTACAATGAGCAGTTCTTC	CASSVEVGAYNEQFF